Listed below are T cell receptor beta chains from one sample, sequenced in a study of blood T cells in healthy people across ages. TCRdb independently ran MiXCR on the 5' RACE reads; one entry per CDR3 protein. The table includes 1.5 million to 2 million distinct CDR3 sequences, under 30% detected once. Sequencing input: blood. The receptors shown here come from a woman younger than 45 in good health. Both conserved end residues are part of each CDR3. A D gene is named only where the DNA matches it firmly. Clone size is given for some rows only: seen once, a few or many times, or a class if the clone is expanded.

>TRBV2|NA|NA|TRBJ2-1
CASSGGTRSEQFF
TGTGCCAGCAGTGGTGGGACTCGTAGTGAGCAGTTCTTC
>TRBV20-1|TRBD2|few|TRBJ2-1
CSARERTSGREEQFF
TGCAGTGCTAGGGAGCGGACTAGCGGGAGAGAGGAGCAGTTCTTC
>TRBV9|TRBD2|NA|TRBJ2-7
CASSFTSGGTNEQYF
TGTGCCAGCAGCTTTACTAGCGGGGGAACGAATGAGCAGTACTTC
>TRBV25-1|TRBD1|few|TRBJ1-6
CASSGDRGHSPLHF
TGTGCTAGCAGTGGAGACAGGGGCCACTCACCCCTCCACTTT
>TRBV6-1|TRBD2|NA|TRBJ2-1
CASSPRTSILDEQFF
TGTGCCAGCAGTCCCCGGACTAGTATTCTTGATGAGCAGTTCTTC
>TRBV20-1|NA|few|TRBJ1-5
CSVGGKSNQPQHF
TGCAGTGTCGGGGGGAAAAGCAATCAGCCCCAGCATTTT
>TRBV6-6|NA|NA|TRBJ1-2
CASSRSIVTGHYGYTF
TGTGCCAGCAGTCGATCAATCGTAACGGGCCACTATGGCTACACCTTC
>TRBV28|NA|NA|TRBJ1-1
CATSTRGLRNTEAFF
TGTGCCACCTCCACCCGGGGTCTACGGAACACTGAAGCTTTCTTT
>TRBV10-2|NA|many|TRBJ2-5
CASSENGAGETQYF
TGCGCCAGCAGTGAAAACGGGGCTGGGGAGACCCAGTACTTC
>TRBV29-1|NA|few|TRBJ2-4
CAFGQGSYERYF
NA
>TRBV7-3|NA|NA|TRBJ2-1
CASSSVSGLSSYNEQFF
TGTGCCAGCAGCTCCGTTTCGGGACTCAGCTCCTACAATGAGCAGTTCTTC
>TRBV5-1|NA|few|TRBJ2-1
CASSPGLGRSNEQFF
TGCGCCAGCAGCCCCGGACTCGGGCGTTCCAATGAGCAGTTCTTC
>TRBV5-6|TRBD1|few|TRBJ2-7
CASSRQGEIYEQYF
TGTGCCAGCAGCCGACAGGGGGAAATTTACGAGCAGTACTTC